This TCR beta chain was identified during a study of blood T cell repertoires in COVID-19. Overall study: There were acute and convalescent COVID-19 samples, and they came from the United States, Italy and Spain.

Authors' methods: The authors estimated nucleated cell counts from reference gene primer amplification. TCRdb's table, derived via immunoSEQ multiplex PCR, lists solely in-frame clones and lacks some. V, J and clone size reflect that table, while D and trimming were determined from the DNA. The profile shows almost 250,000 clones, 70% to 90% of them singletons. Membership in each cohort depended on participant-reported clinical history. Trimming removed 4 bases from V and 4 bases from J, with 16 bases in between. CDR1 is GTSNPN and CDR2 is SVGIG in the germline V gene (reference sequence). This CDR3 spans 15 amino acids.

The receptor's source is a woman in her forties or fifties with acute COVID-19. The V and J genes are TRBV30 and TRBJ1-4; D perhaps matches TRBD1 (6 bases). The sequenced sample consisted of PBMCs or T cells enriched from blood (not recorded which). CDR3 nucleotides: TGTGCCTGGAATCAAGGACAGTCCAATAATGAAAAACTGTTTTTT. This gives the protein CAWNQGQSNNEKLFF.